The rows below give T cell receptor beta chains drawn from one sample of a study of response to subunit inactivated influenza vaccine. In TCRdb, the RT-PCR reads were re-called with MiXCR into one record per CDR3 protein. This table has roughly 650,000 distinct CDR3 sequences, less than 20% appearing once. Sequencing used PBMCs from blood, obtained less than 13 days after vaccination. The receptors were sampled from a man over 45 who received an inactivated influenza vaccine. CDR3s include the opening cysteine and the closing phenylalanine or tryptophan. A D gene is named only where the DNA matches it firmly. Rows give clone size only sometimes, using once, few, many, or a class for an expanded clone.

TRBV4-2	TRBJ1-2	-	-	TGTGCCAGCAGCCCGGGACTTTCTCGGGAGAACTATGGCTACACCTTC	CASSPGLSRENYGYTF
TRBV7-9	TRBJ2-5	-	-	TGTGCCAGCAGCTCCGAGGCGGCCGGGAAGACCCAGTACTTC	CASSSEAAGKTQYF
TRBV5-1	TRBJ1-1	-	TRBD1	TGCGCCAGCAGCTTTGGTCCGGACAGGGGGCCGTTGAACACTGAAGCTTTCTTT	CASSFGPDRGPLNTEAFF
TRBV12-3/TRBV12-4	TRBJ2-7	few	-	TGTGCCAGCAGTTTGGGTGGGACCGGTTACGAGCAGTACTTC	CASSLGGTGYEQYF
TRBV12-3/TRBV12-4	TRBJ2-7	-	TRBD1	TGTGCCAGCAGTGCCGGGACAGGGTTGAACGAGCAGTACTTC	CASSAGTGLNEQYF
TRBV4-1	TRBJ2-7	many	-	TGCGCCAGCAGCCAAGTATCTCTAAGGAGCGAGCAGTACTTC	CASSQVSLRSEQYF
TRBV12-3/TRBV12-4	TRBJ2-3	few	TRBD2	TGTGCCAGCAGAAAAAACCCCACCGGAGCGGGAGGGCCAAATACGCAGTATTTT	CASRKNPTGAGGPNTQYF
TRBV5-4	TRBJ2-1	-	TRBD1	TGTGCCAGCAGCGTGGTTACGACAGGGACCGATGAGCAGTTCTTC	CASSVVTTGTDEQFF
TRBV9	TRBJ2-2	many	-	TGTGCCAGCAGCGTTTACACCGGGGAGCTGTTTTTT	CASSVYTGELFF
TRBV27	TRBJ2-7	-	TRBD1	TGTGCCAGCAGTTTATGGACAGGGTCCGAGCAGTACTTC	CASSLWTGSEQYF
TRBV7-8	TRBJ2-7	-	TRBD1	TGTGCCAGCAGGATAAGACAGGGAGATTTCTACGAGCAGTACTTC	CASRIRQGDFYEQYF
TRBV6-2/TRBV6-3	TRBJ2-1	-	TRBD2	TGTGCCAGCAGTTACAGCTTAGCGGGGCCCCAGTTCTTC	CASSYSLAGPQFF
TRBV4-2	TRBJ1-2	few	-	TGTGCCAGCAGCCAGGACGCTAGTGTTAACTATGGCTACACCTTC	CASSQDASVNYGYTF
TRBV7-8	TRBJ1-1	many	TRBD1	TGTGCCAGCAGCTTAGGTACAGGGGTGGGTACTGAAGCTTTCTTT	CASSLGTGVGTEAFF
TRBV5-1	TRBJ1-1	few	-	TGCGCCAGCAGCTTACCGGGCCAGGGGAACACTGAAGCTTTCTTT	CASSLPGQGNTEAFF
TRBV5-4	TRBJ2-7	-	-	TGTGCCAGCAGCAAGGGACAATCATTGGGTCGCGAGCAGTACTTC	CASSKGQSLGREQYF
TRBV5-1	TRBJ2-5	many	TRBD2	TGCGCCAGCAGCTTGGTTGCGGGAGATTCGCACGAGACCCAGTACTTC	CASSLVAGDSHETQYF
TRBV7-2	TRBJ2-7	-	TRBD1	TGTGCCAGCAGCGCCTCACAGGGGGCGATTCACGAGCAGTACTTC	CASSASQGAIHEQYF
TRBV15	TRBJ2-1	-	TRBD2	TGTGCCACCAGCAGAGGGTGGGGGACTAGCGGGAGAGATGAGCAGTTCTTC	CATSRGWGTSGRDEQFF
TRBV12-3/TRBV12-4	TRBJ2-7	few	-	TGTGCCAGCAGTTTAGGGAAGATCTCCTACGAGCAGTACTTC	CASSLGKISYEQYF
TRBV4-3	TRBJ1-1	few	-	TGCGCCAGCAGCCAAGATCAGTCCTCTGAAGCTTTCTTT	CASSQDQSSEAFF
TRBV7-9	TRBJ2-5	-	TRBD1	TGTGCCAGCAGCTTACAGGGACAGGGAAGTAGGCAAGAGACCCAGTACTTC	CASSLQGQGSRQETQYF
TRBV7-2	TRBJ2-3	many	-	TGTGCCAGCAGCTTATACACAGATACGCAGTATTTT	CASSLYTDTQYF
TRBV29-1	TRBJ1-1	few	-	TGCAGCGTTGAACAGGCCGAGGCTGAAGCTTTCTTT	CSVEQAEAEAFF
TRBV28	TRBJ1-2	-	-	TGTGCCAGCAGTCACGGGACGGGACTCTATGGCTACACCTTC	CASSHGTGLYGYTF
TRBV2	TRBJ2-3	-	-	TGTGCCAGCTCCAGTAGGGCTACGCAGTATTTT	CASSSRATQYF
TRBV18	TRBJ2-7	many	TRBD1	TGCGCCAGCAGCCCGGGACAGGGGATCTACGAGCAGTACTTC	CASSPGQGIYEQYF
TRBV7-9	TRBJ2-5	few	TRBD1	TGTGCCAGCAGCTTAGCGCAACAGGGGTGGGAGACCCAGTACTTC	CASSLAQQGWETQYF
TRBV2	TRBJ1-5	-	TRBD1	TGTGCCAGCAGCGATCCGGGACAGGGTGGACAGCCCCAGCATTTT	CASSDPGQGGQPQHF
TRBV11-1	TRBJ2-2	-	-	TGTGCCAGCAGCTTCTACCCTGAGTGGGGAGCCATCCCCAGCGGGGAGCTGTTTTTT	CASSFYPEWGAIPSGELFF
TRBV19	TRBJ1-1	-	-	TGTGCCAGTTGTATAGATGGGCGGACGAACACTGAAGCTTTCTTT	CASCIDGRTNTEAFF
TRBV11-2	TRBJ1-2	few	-	TGTGCCAGCAGCAGATGGACAGATCATGACTATGGCTACACCTTC	CASSRWTDHDYGYTF
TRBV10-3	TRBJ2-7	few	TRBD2	TGTGCCATCAGGGGGACTAGCGGGAGGGCCGGTTACGAGCAGTACTTC	CAIRGTSGRAGYEQYF
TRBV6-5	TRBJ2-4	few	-	TGTGCCAGCAGCTTAACAGGGCGTACCAAAAACATTCAGTACTTC	CASSLTGRTKNIQYF
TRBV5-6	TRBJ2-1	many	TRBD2	TGTGCCAGCAGCTTGGTGTCGGCGGGGGACAATGAGCAGTTCTTC	CASSLVSAGDNEQFF
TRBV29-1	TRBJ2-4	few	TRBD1	TGCAGCGTTGGGGACAGGGAATCCACTCAGTACTTC	CSVGDRESTQYF
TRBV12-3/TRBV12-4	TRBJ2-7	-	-	TGTGCCAGCAGTTCGGAAGCAGGGTTTGTGTACGAGCAGTACTTC	CASSSEAGFVYEQYF
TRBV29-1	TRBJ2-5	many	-	TGCAGTGGAGGGGTTCACGGAGAGACCCAGTACTTC	CSGGVHGETQYF
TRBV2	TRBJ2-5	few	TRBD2	TGTGCCAGCAGAACTAGCGGGCGCCACCAAGAGACCCAGTACTTC	CASRTSGRHQETQYF
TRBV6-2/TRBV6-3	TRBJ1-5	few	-	TGTGCCAGCAGTTGGGACGTTAGCAATCAGCCCCAGCATTTT	CASSWDVSNQPQHF